This T cell receptor (beta chain) was retrieved from a study of shared T cell receptors in the human thymus. With 1 base removed from V and 11 bases from J, the gap between germline ends came to 16 bases. There are 15 residues in the CDR3. CDR1 is SGHDT, CDR2 YYEEEE, per germline. The table came from immunoSEQ multiplex PCR; TCRdb's copy has only in-frame clones and leaves some out. The top ten hold roughly 0.01% of the sample, which has around 730,000 clones, around 85% seen once. These data were also reused for a study on human thymus T cells. That study adds: It was from resections taken during corrective heart surgery that the thymus tissue came.

This sequence originates from a girl under three years old with a congenital heart defect. Sequencing was carried out using thymocytes. The chain joins TRBV5-6 to TRBJ1-6; D is ambiguous. Here the CDR3 DNA reads TGTGCCAGCAGCTTGCCCGAACCAACCGGGGCACCCCTCCACTTT. It is translated as CASSLPEPTGAPLHF.